This TCR beta chain was captured in a study of shared clonotypes between healthy human individuals. J was trimmed by 1 base and V by 0 bases; bases with no gene match: 11. CDR3 length equals 18 residues. CDR1 SGDLS and CDR2 YYNGEE come from the germline V gene. Unsorted PBMC replicate PCRs used around 320 ng DNA, 25,000 to 30,000 T cell genomes. Repertoires were generated with immunoSEQ multiplex PCR, while TCRdb's copy carries only in-frame clones and drops some. The sample comprises a few hundred thousand clones, 65% to 80% of which are singletons, and 10% to 15% rests with the top ten. Input material: PBMCs. The chain links TRBV9 to TRBJ2-5, with TRBD2 matching over 8 bases. This TCR was sampled from a woman aged 40 to 50 in good health. Some clones in this sample may be carry-over from other donors' samples. In DNA, the CDR3 is TGTGCCAGCAGCGTAGGCGTGCGGGGGGTCGGGGGCCAAGAGACCCAGTACTTC. Its protein product is CASSVGVRGVGGQETQYF.